A single sample is the source of the 17 T cell receptor beta chains below, sequenced in a study of long-term antiretroviral therapy in people with HIV. The assay used was immunoSEQ (version v3.0), run at survey level. Method: immunoSEQ multiplex PCR; TCRdb's copy keeps in-frame clones and lacks some. The sample yields about 28,000 clones, about four fifths seen once. The sample was unsorted PBMCs, taken 0.4 years after starting antiretroviral therapy. All receptors derive from a man aged 18 to 30 with HIV.

CDR3 coding DNA: TGCGCCAGCAGCTTCGGACAGGGGGAGTGGTTCTTC. It codes for CASSFGQGEWFF. The V and J genes are TRBV5-1 and TRBJ2-1, with 10 bases fitting TRBD1. J gave up 15 bases and V 2 bases, and 5 bases lay outside the gene matches. The CDR3 is 12 residues long. Germline V gives CDR1 SGHRS, CDR2 YFSETQ.

The chain carries TRBV28 and TRBJ2-2; D call uncertain. V gave up 11 bases and J gave up 6 bases, with 16 bases separating them. Germline loops: CDR1 MDHEN, CDR2 SYDVKM. The CDR3 spans 13 residues. The CDR3 reads CASLRLGSGELFF. CDR3 nucleotides: TGTGCCTCCTTACGTCTAGGGTCCGGGGAGCTGTTTTTT.

The CDR3 nucleotides read TGTGCCAGCAATGAAGGGAGATTTTACAATGAGCAGTTCTTC. Protein product: CASNEGRFYNEQFF. This chain joins TRBV28 and TRBJ2-1, with D tentatively TRBD2 (5 bases). V gave up 7 bases and J gave up 4 bases, with 14 bases separating them. This CDR3 comprises 14 residues. CDR1 is MDHEN and CDR2 is SYDVKM in the germline V gene. The full variable domain, in which reference TRBV28 and TRBJ2-1 provide the parts outside the CDR3, is DVKVTQSSRYLVKRTGEKVFLECVQDMDHENMFWYRQDPGLGLRLIYFSYDVKMKEKGDIPEGYSVSREKKERFSLILESASTNQTSMYLCASNEGRFYNEQFFGPGTRLTVL.

This chain joins TRBV5-5 and TRBJ1-2; weak D call: TRBD1 (6 bases). V lost 1 base and J 4 bases, leaving 14 bases between the germline ends. The CDR3 contains 15 residues. From germline, CDR1 is SGHKS and CDR2 YYEKEE (reference sequence). The CDR3 bases are TGTGCCAGCAGCTTGAAGCCGGGGGCGCTCTATGGCTACACCTTC. Translated: CASSLKPGALYGYTF. Based on the CDR3 plus reference TRBV5-5 and TRBJ1-2, the full variable domain is DAGVTQSPTHLIKTRGQQVTLRCSPISGHKSVSWYQQVLGQGPQFIFQYYEKEERGRGNFPDRFSARQFPNYSSELNVNALLLGDSALYLCASSLKPGALYGYTFGSGTRLTVV.

The genes are TRBV9 and TRBJ2-1, with 11 bases aligning to TRBD2. Losses at the gene ends were 3 bases for V and 4 bases for J; bases not matched to a gene: 3. The CDR3 contains 15 residues. Germline V CDR1 and CDR2: SGDLS, YYNGEE. The CDR3 spells CASSETSGAYNEQFF. DNA of the CDR3: TGTGCCAGCAGCGAGACTAGCGGGGCATACAATGAGCAGTTCTTC.

This clone was seen just once. The chain joins TRBV5-5 to TRBJ1-1; TRBD1 aligns across 7 bases. Per the germline V gene, CDR1 is SGHKS and CDR2 is YYEKEE (reference sequence). The trim removed 4 bases at V and 0 bases at J, leaving 3 bases unmatched. The CDR3 extends over 14 amino acids. CDR3 amino acids: CASSRDSLNTEAFF. CDR3 DNA: TGTGCCAGCAGCAGGGACAGCTTGAACACTGAAGCTTTCTTT.

The rearrangement uses TRBV7-9 and TRBJ1-1, with a possible D match to TRBD1 (6 bases). Trimming stripped 4 bases from V and 6 bases from J, with 21 bases between. From germline, CDR1 is SEHNR and CDR2 FQNEAQ (reference sequence). The CDR3 extends over 16 amino acids. The chain's CDR3 is CASSSLGGKGGAEAFF. CDR3 coding DNA: TGTGCCAGCAGCTCCCTCGGGGGGAAGGGGGGCGCTGAAGCTTTCTTT. The whole variable domain, remainder taken from reference TRBV7-9 and TRBJ1-1, is DTGVSQNPRHKITKRGQNVTFRCDPISEHNRLYWYRQTLGQGPEFLTYFQNEAQLEKSRLLSDRFSAERPKGSFSTLEIQRTEQGDSAMYLCASSSLGGKGGAEAFFGQGTRLTVV.

This clone was detected only once. This chain connects TRBV7-9 to TRBJ2-4; 8 nucleotides line up with TRBD1. J lost 8 bases, V lost 5 bases, and 17 bases had no gene match. CDR1 and CDR2 from the germline V gene are SEHNR and FQNEAQ (reference sequence). CDR3 size: 17 residues. CDR3 sequence reads: CASSSRDRSPKIDIQYF. The CDR3 DNA follows: TGTGCCAGCAGCAGCCGGGACAGGAGCCCAAAAATAGACATTCAGTACTTC.

The chain uses TRBV25-1 and TRBJ1-1; D perhaps matches TRBD1 (6 bases). The CDR3 length is 16 residues. Germline CDR1 reads MGHDK; CDR2 reads SYGVNS. Trimming pared 1 base from V and 1 base from J, leaving 13 bases between. The CDR3 coding sequence is TGTGCCAGCAGTGAATTGGGGGGGGGCTGGAACACTGAAGCTTTCTTT. Its translation is CASSELGGGWNTEAFF.

The chain has TRBV7-9 and TRBJ2-1; unclear D gene. CDR3 length: 15 residues. With 1 base removed from V and 0 bases from J, the gap between germline ends came to 7 bases. From germline, CDR1 is SEHNR and CDR2 FQNEAQ (reference sequence). The CDR3 DNA reads TGTGCCAGCAGCTTAGAGACGAGCTCCTACAATGAGCAGTTCTTC. It translates to CASSLETSSYNEQFF.

This clone has just one count. The genes are TRBV13 and TRBJ2-1; D gene unclear. The V end lost 3 bases, the J end lost 9 bases, and 9 bases lay between the germline ends. The CDR3 spans 12 residues. The V gene's germline CDR1 is PRHDT and CDR2 FYEKMQ (reference sequence). CDR3 amino acids: CASSLGYVEQFF. The CDR3 DNA sequence: TGTGCCAGCAGCTTGGGGTATGTTGAGCAGTTCTTC.

V is TRBV5-1 and J is TRBJ1-2, with D hard to call. The length of the CDR3 is 18 residues. Trimming took 1 base from V and 4 from J, leaving 23 bases between them. The germline CDR1 and CDR2 sequences are SGHRS and YFSETQ. This CDR3 reads CASSLNPGSPGRTYGYTF. CDR3 sequence (DNA): TGCGCCAGCAGCTTGAATCCCGGTTCGCCGGGGAGGACCTATGGCTACACCTTC.

J is TRBJ2-1 and V is TRBV6-6, with D possibly being TRBD1 (6 bases). The CDR3 is made up of 14 amino acids. Germline CDR1 reads MNHNY; CDR2 reads SVGAGI (reference sequence). Trimming stripped 5 bases from V and 4 bases from J, with 12 bases between. CDR3 DNA: TGTGCCAGCAGTGACCGGGACACTTACAATGAGCAGTTCTTC. It encodes CASSDRDTYNEQFF.

The rearrangement uses TRBV5-1 and TRBJ1-1, with a possible D match to TRBD1 (5 bases). Germline V gene lookup returns CDR1 SGHRS and CDR2 YFSETQ. V lost 3 bases, J lost 3 bases, and 12 bases lay in between. The CDR3 length is 14 residues. The CDR3 sequence: CASSSGRLDTEAFF. The CDR3, as DNA: TGCGCCAGCAGCTCGGGACGGCTGGACACTGAAGCTTTCTTT.

The V and J genes are TRBV9 and TRBJ2-7; the D call may be TRBD1 or TRBD2 (5 bases each). Germline V lookup: CDR1 SGDLS, CDR2 YYNGEE. V gave up 4 bases and J gave up 0 bases, with 14 bases separating them. The CDR3 is 15 amino acids. CDR3 sequence: CASSQGGTYSYEQYF. The DNA of the CDR3 is TGTGCCAGCAGCCAAGGTGGGACGTACTCCTACGAGCAGTACTTC.

This clone showed up just once. The chain has TRBV5-6 and TRBJ2-5, with D possibly being TRBD2 (6 bases). Germline CDR1 and CDR2: SGHDT and YYEEEE. Trimming took 0 bases from V and 5 from J, leaving 14 bases between them. This CDR3 contains 15 residues. Here the CDR3 reads CASSLERPSGETQYF. The CDR3 DNA is TGTGCCAGCAGCTTGGAGAGACCGAGCGGGGAGACCCAGTACTTC. Full variable domain (rest looked up from reference TRBV5-6 and TRBJ2-5): DAGVTQSPTHLIKTRGQQVTLRCSPKSGHDTVSWYQQALGQGPQFIFQYYEEEERQRGNFPDRFSGHQFPNYSSELNVNALLLGDSALYLCASSLERPSGETQYFGPGTRLLVL.

The chain joins TRBV6-6 to TRBJ2-7; D might be TRBD1 (5 bases). CDR1 is MNHNY, CDR2 SVGAGI, per germline (reference sequence). V shed 10 bases and J shed 2 bases, with 12 bases lying between them. This CDR3 is built from 12 residues. CDR3 loop: CAIRDSPYEQYF. The CDR3 nucleotides are TGTGCCATCAGAGACAGCCCCTACGAGCAGTACTTC.